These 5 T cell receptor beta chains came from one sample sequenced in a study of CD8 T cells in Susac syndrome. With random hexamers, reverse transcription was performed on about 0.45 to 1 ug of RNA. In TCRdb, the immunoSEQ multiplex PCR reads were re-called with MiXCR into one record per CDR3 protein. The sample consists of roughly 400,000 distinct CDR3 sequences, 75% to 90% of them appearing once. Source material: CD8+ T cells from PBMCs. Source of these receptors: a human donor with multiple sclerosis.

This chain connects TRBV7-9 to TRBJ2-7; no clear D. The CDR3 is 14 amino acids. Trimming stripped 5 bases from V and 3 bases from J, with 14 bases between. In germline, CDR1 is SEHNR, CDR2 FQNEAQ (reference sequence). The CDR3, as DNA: TGTGCCAGCAGCCCACTCCCGGAGAGCTACGAGCAGTACTTC. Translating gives CASSPLPESYEQYF.

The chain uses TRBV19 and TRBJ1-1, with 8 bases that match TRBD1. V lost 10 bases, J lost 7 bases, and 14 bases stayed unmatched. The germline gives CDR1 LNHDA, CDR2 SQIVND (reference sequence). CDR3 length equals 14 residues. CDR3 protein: CATYPGQASLEAFF. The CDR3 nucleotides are TGTGCCACCTACCCGGGACAGGCGTCACTTGAAGCTTTCTTT.

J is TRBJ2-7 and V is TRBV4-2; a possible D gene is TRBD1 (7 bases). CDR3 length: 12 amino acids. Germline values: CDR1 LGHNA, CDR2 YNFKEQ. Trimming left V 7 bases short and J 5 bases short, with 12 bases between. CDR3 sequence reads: CASTGGGHEQYF. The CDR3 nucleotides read TGTGCCAGCACCGGAGGGGGCCACGAGCAGTACTTC.

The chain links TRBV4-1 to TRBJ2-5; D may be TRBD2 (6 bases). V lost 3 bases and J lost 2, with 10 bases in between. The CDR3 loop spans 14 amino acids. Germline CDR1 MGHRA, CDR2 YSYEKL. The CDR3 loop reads CASSHGTAQETQYF. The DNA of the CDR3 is TGCGCCAGCAGCCATGGGACTGCACAAGAGACCCAGTACTTC.

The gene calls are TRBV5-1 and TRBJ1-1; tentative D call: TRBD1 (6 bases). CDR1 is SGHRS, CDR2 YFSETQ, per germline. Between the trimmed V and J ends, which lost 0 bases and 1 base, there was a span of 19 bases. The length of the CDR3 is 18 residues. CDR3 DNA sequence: TGCGCCAGCAGCTTGGCCGACAGGAGTGGGGAAAGGAACACTGAAGCTTTCTTT. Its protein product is CASSLADRSGERNTEAFF. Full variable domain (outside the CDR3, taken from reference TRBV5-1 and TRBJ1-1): KAGVTQTPRYLIKTRGQQVTLSCSPISGHRSVSWYQQTPGQGLQFLFEYFSETQRNKGNFPGRFSGRQFSNSRSEMNVSTLELGDSALYLCASSLADRSGERNTEAFFGQGTRLTVV.